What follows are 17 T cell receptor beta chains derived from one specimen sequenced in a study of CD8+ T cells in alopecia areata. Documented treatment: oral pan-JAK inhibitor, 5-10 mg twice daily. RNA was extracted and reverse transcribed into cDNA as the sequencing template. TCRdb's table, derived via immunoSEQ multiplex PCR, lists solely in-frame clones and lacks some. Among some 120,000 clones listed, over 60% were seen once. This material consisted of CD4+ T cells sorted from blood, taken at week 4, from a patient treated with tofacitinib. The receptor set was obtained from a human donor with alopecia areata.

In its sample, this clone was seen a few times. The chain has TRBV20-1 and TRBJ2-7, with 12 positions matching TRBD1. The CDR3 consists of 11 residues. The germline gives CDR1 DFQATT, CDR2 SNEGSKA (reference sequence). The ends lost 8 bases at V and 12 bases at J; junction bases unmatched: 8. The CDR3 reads CSPWGDRGPYF. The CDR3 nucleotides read TGCAGTCCCTGGGGGGACAGGGGGCCGTACTTC.

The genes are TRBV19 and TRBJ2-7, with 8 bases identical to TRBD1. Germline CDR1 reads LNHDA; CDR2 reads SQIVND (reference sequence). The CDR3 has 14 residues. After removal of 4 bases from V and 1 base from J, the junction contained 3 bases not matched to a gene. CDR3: CASSRGQGSYEQYF. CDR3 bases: TGTGCCAGTAGTAGAGGACAGGGATCCTACGAGCAGTACTTC.

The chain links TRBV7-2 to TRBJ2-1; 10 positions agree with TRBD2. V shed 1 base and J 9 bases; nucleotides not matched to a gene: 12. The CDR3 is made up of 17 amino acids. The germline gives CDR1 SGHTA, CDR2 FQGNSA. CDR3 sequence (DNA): TGTGCCAGCAGCTTAGTCGCTAGCGGGAGTGGGGGCGGTGAGCAGTTCTTC. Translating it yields CASSLVASGSGGGEQFF.

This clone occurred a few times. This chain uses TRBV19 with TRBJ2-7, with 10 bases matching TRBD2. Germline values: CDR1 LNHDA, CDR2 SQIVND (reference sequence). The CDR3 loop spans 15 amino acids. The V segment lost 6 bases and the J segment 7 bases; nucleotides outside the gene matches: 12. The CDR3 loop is CASSDLLAGGNEQYF. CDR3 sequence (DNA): TGTGCCAGTAGCGATCTGTTAGCGGGAGGTAATGAGCAGTACTTC.

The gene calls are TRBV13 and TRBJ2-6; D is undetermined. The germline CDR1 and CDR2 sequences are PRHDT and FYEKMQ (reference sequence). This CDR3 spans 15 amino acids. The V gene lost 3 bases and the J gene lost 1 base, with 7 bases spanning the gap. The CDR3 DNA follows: TGTGCCAGCAGCTTGGCGGAGTCTGGGGCCAACGTCCTGACTTTC. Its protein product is CASSLAESGANVLTF.

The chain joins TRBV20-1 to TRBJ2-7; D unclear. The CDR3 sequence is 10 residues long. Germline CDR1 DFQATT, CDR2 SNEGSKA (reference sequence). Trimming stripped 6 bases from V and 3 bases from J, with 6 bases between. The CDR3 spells CSAGLYEQYF. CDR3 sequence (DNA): TGCAGTGCAGGCCTCTACGAGCAGTACTTC.

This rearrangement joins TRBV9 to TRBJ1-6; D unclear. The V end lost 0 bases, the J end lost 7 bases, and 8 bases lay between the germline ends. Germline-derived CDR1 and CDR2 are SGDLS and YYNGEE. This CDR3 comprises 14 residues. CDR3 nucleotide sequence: TGTGCCAGCAGCGTAGGGGGAGAAAATTCACCCCTCCACTTT. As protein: CASSVGGENSPLHF. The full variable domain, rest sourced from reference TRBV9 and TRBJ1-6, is DSGVTQTPKHLITATGQRVTLRCSPRSGDLSVYWYQQSLDQGLQFLIQYYNGEERAKGNILERFSAQQFPDLHSELNLSSLELGDSALYFCASSVGGENSPLHFGNGTRLTVT.

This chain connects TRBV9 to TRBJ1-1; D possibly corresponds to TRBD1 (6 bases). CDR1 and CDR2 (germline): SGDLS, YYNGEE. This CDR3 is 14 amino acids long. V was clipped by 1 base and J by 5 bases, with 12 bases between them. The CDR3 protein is CASSVIPGATEAFF. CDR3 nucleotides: TGTGCCAGCAGCGTAATTCCGGGGGCGACTGAAGCTTTCTTT. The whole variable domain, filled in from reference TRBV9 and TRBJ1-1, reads DSGVTQTPKHLITATGQRVTLRCSPRSGDLSVYWYQQSLDQGLQFLIQYYNGEERAKGNILERFSAQQFPDLHSELNLSSLELGDSALYFCASSVIPGATEAFFGQGTRLTVV.

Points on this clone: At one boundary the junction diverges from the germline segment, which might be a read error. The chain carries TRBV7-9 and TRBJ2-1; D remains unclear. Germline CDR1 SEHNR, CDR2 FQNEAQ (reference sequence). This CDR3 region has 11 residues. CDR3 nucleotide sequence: TGTGCCAGCAGCTCCGACAATGAGCAGTTCTTC. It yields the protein CASSSDNEQFF.

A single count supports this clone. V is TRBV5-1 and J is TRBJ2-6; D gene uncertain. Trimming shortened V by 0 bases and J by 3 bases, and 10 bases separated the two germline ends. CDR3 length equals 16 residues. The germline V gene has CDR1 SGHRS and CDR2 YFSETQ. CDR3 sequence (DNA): TGCGCCAGCAGCTTGGCCAGAGGTAGTGGGGCCAACGTCCTGACTTTC. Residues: CASSLARGSGANVLTF.

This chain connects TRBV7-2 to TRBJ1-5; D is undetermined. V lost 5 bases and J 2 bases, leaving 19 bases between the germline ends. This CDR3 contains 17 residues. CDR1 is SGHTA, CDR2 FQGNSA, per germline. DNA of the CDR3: TGTGCCAGCAGCCTAGTGGGTGGTGGGAGCGGCAATCAGCCCCAGCATTTT. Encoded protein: CASSLVGGGSGNQPQHF.

Written as DNA, the CDR3 is TGTGCCAGCACCAGATCAGGGGAGAGGACAGATACGCAGTATTTT. Encoded protein: CASTRSGERTDTQYF. The chain joins TRBV9 to TRBJ2-3; TRBD1 is a possible D gene (6 bases). The CDR3 is 15 residues long. CDR1 is SGDLS, CDR2 YYNGEE, per germline. V lost 6 bases and J 3 bases, leaving 17 bases between the germline ends.

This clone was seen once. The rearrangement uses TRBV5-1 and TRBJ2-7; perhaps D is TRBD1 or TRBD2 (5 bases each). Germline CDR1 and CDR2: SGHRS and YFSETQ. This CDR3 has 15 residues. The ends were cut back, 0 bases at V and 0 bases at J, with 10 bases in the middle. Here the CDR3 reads CASSLGGVSSYEQYF. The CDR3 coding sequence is TGCGCCAGCAGCTTGGGAGGGGTCTCCTCCTACGAGCAGTACTTC. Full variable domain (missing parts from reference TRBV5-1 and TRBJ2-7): KAGVTQTPRYLIKTRGQQVTLSCSPISGHRSVSWYQQTPGQGLQFLFEYFSETQRNKGNFPGRFSGRQFSNSRSEMNVSTLELGDSALYLCASSLGGVSSYEQYFGPGTRLTVT.

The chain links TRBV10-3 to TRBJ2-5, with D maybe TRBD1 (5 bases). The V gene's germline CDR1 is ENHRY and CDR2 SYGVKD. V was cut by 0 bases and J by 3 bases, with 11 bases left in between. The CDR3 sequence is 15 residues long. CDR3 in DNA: TGTGCCATCAGTGAGTCGGGGCAGCTGGAAGAGACCCAGTACTTC. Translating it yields CAISESGQLEETQYF.

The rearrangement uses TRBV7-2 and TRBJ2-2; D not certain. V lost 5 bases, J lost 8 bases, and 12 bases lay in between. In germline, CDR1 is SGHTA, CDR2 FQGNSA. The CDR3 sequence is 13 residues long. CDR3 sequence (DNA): TGTGCCAGCAGCCGAGAACCGAGAGGGGAGCTGTTTTTT. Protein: CASSREPRGELFF. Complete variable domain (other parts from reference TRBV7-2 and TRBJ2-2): GAGVSQSPSNKVTEKGKDVELRCDPISGHTALYWYRQSLGQGLEFLIYFQGNSAPDKSGLPSDRFSAERTGGSVSTLTIQRTQQEDSAVYLCASSREPRGELFFGEGSRLTVL.

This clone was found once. The CDR3 loop reads CASSLGQDTEAFF. DNA of the CDR3: TGCGCCAGCAGCTTGGGACAGGACACTGAAGCTTTCTTT. The genes are TRBV5-1 and TRBJ1-1; tentative D call: TRBD1 (6 bases). From germline, CDR1 is SGHRS and CDR2 YFSETQ. V was clipped by 0 bases and J by 3 bases, with 6 bases between them. This CDR3 has 13 residues.

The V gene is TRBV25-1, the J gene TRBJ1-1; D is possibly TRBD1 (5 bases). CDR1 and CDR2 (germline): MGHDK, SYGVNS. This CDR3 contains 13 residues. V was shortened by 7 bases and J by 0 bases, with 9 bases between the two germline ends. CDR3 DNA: TGTGCCAGCACCGACAGAGTGAACACTGAAGCTTTCTTT. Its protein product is CASTDRVNTEAFF.